This passage covers 25 T cell receptor beta chains from one sample sequenced in a study of CD8 T cells in Susac syndrome. Random hexamers served to reverse transcribe roughly 0.5 to 1 ug RNA. Each CDR3 protein is one row after TCRdb ran MiXCR on the immunoSEQ multiplex PCR reads. The sample contains some 260,000 distinct CDR3 sequences, 80% to 90% of which appear only once. Sample: CD8+ T cells from PBMCs. The source is a human donor with multiple sclerosis.

This clonotype was observed a handful of times. The rearrangement joins TRBV27 to TRBJ1-5; D gene uncertain. Looked up from germline, CDR1 is MNHEY and CDR2 is SMNVEV (reference sequence). Deletions cut 3 bases from V and 6 bases from J, with 6 bases between. The CDR3 is 12 amino acids. CDR3: CASSFEGQPQHF. In DNA form, the CDR3 reads TGTGCCAGCAGTTTTGAAGGTCAGCCCCAGCATTTT.

V is TRBV30 and J is TRBJ1-4, with D possibly TRBD1 on 5 matching bases. The CDR3 is made up of 10 amino acids. Germline V gene data show CDR1 as GTSNPN and CDR2 as SVGIG (reference sequence). V shed 7 bases and J shed 6 bases, with 6 bases lying between them. This CDR3 reads CASGDEKLFF. The CDR3 DNA is TGTGCCTCGGGGGATGAAAAACTGTTTTTT.

This clonotype has just a few counts. The CDR3 bases are TGCAGCGTTGATCCGGGACAGGGGACCTACGAGCAGTACTTC. Translating gives CSVDPGQGTYEQYF. The chain uses TRBV29-1 and TRBJ2-7; 10 bases agree with TRBD1. The germline CDR1 and CDR2 sequences are SQVTM and ANQGSEA. The CDR3 runs 14 residues. V shed 3 bases and J 2 bases; nucleotides not matched to a gene: 4.

This chain joins TRBV14 and TRBJ1-4; 8 positions match TRBD1. After removal of 4 bases from V and 6 bases from J, the junction contained 7 bases not matched to a gene. The CDR3 length is 15 residues. The V gene's germline CDR1 is SGHDN and CDR2 FVKESK. The CDR3 DNA reads as TGTGCCAGCAGCCCTGGCGGACAGGGCTATGAAAAACTGTTTTTT. Translated, it gives CASSPGGQGYEKLFF. Using reference TRBV14 and TRBJ1-4 for the parts outside the CDR3, the full variable domain is EAGVTQFPSHSVIEKGQTVTLRCDPISGHDNLYWYRRVMGKEIKFLLHFVKESKQDESGMPNNRFLAERTGGTYSTLKVQPAELEDSGVYFCASSPGGQGYEKLFFGSGTQLSVL.

The chain employs TRBV7-9 and TRBJ2-1; 7 bases map to TRBD2. CDR3 length equals 16 residues. With 2 bases clipped from V and 3 bases from J, the junction kept 7 bases outside the gene matches. CDR1 and CDR2 (germline): SEHNR, FQNEAQ (reference sequence). CDR3 bases: TGTGCCAGCAGCTTAAAAACTAGCGATTTCTACAATGAGCAGTTCTTC. Translating it yields CASSLKTSDFYNEQFF.

The rearrangement joins TRBV5-1 to TRBJ2-5; D perhaps matches TRBD2 (6 bases). CDR3 length: 15 residues. Germline CDR1 reads SGHRS; CDR2 reads YFSETQ. Trimming shortened V by 3 bases and J by 1 base, and 13 bases separated the two germline ends. The CDR3 DNA is TGCGCCAGCAGCTCGGAGGGCGGATTCCAAGAGACCCAGTACTTC. Its translation: CASSSEGGFQETQYF.

DNA of the CDR3: TGTGCCAGTCAGCACCGGGAGCTCGTCGATTCACCCCTCCACTTT. Translated: CASQHRELVDSPLHF. V and J are TRBV19 and TRBJ1-6, with unresolved D. Between the trimmed V and J ends, which lost 8 bases and 8 bases, there was a span of 19 bases. This CDR3 region has 15 residues. Germline CDR1 reads LNHDA; CDR2 reads SQIVND (reference sequence). The whole variable domain, filled in from reference TRBV19 and TRBJ1-6, reads DGGITQSPKYLFRKEGQNVTLSCEQNLNHDAMYWYRQDPGQGLRLIYYSQIVNDFQKGDIAEGYSVSREKKESFPLTVTSAQKNPTAFYLCASQHRELVDSPLHFGNGTRLTVT.

V gene TRBV27 combines with J gene TRBJ2-3, with TRBD2 matching over 8 bases. Germline V gene lookup returns CDR1 MNHEY and CDR2 SMNVEV (reference sequence). The CDR3 is 13 residues long. With 4 bases clipped from V and 7 bases from J, the junction kept 4 bases outside the gene matches. CDR3 nucleotides: TGTGCCAGCAGTTATAGCGGGAAGTATACGCAGTATTTT. As protein: CASSYSGKYTQYF.

Comments on this clonotype: One end of the junction is discordant with germline, which a read error may explain. The chain couples TRBV20-1 to TRBJ1-5; a weak D match, TRBD1 (5 bases). This CDR3 is built from 15 residues. Germline assignment: CDR1 DFQATT and CDR2 SNEGSKA (reference sequence). The DNA for the CDR3 is TGCAGTGCTAGAGATCGACGGAGGGGTAATCAGCCCCAACATTTT. Its translation is CSARDRRRGNQPQHF.

The chain carries TRBV5-1 and TRBJ2-7, with D unresolved. There are 14 residues in the CDR3. CDR1 SGHRS and CDR2 YFSETQ come from the germline V gene. Between the trimmed V and J ends, which lost 8 bases and 3 bases, there was a span of 18 bases. The CDR3 nucleotides are TGCGCCAGTAGGCTTGATGGGGATGGCTACGAGCAGTACTTC. It yields the protein CASRLDGDGYEQYF.

The CDR3 loop reads CASSPIASGANEQFF. Written as DNA, the CDR3 is TGTGCCAGCAGTCCCATAGCTAGCGGGGCCAATGAGCAGTTCTTC. The chain joins TRBV6-5 to TRBJ2-1; TRBD2 matches at 9 bases. The CDR3 totals 15 residues. Losses at the gene ends were 5 bases for V and 6 bases for J; bases not matched to a gene: 8. The V gene's germline CDR1 is MNHEY and CDR2 SVGAGI.

This CDR3 reads CASRPGLAYSGANVLTF. DNA of the CDR3: TGTGCCAGCAGACCCGGACTAGCCTACTCTGGGGCCAACGTCCTGACTTTC. The rearrangement joins TRBV28 to TRBJ2-6; 8 nucleotides line up with TRBD2. CDR1 MDHEN and CDR2 SYDVKM come from the germline V gene. This CDR3 has 17 residues. The trim removed 6 bases at V and 0 bases at J, leaving 7 bases unmatched. Together with reference TRBV28 and TRBJ2-6, the CDR3 gives the full variable domain: DVKVTQSSRYLVKRTGEKVFLECVQDMDHENMFWYRQDPGLGLRLIYFSYDVKMKEKGDIPEGYSVSREKKERFSLILESASTNQTSMYLCASRPGLAYSGANVLTFGAGSRLTVL.

The chain has TRBV4-1 and TRBJ2-7; D perhaps matches TRBD2 (5 bases). This CDR3 has 17 residues. CDR1 is MGHRA, CDR2 YSYEKL, per germline. Trimming removed 4 bases from V and 2 bases from J, with 21 bases in between. CDR3 amino acids: CASSRQMLRVLPYEQYF. Written as DNA, the CDR3 is TGCGCCAGCAGCCGTCAAATGCTGAGGGTACTCCCCTACGAGCAGTACTTC.

This clonotype has a handful of counts. This chain links TRBV5-4 with TRBJ2-7; no reliable D call. Germline V lookup: CDR1 SGHNT, CDR2 YYREEE (reference sequence). The CDR3 loop spans 14 amino acids. Trimming took off 7 bases at V and 2 bases at J, with 16 bases between the two ends. The CDR3 DNA sequence: TGTGCCAGCTCCCCCTGGGATACCACCTACGAGCAGTACTTC. This translates into CASSPWDTTYEQYF. The whole variable domain, remainder taken from reference TRBV5-4 and TRBJ2-7, is ETGVTQSPTHLIKTRGQQVTLRCSSQSGHNTVSWYQQALGQGPQFIFQYYREEENGRGNFPPRFSGLQFPNYSSELNVNALELDDSALYLCASSPWDTTYEQYFGPGTRLTVT.

This chain links TRBV5-5 with TRBJ2-3, with D tentatively TRBD1 (5 bases). Germline CDR1 SGHKS, CDR2 YYEKEE (reference sequence). The CDR3 consists of 17 residues. Trimming left V 3 bases short and J 1 base short, with 18 bases between. CDR3 coding DNA: TGTGCCAGCAGCTCCGCATTCGGGCCCAGGGGCACAGATACGCAGTATTTT. As protein: CASSSAFGPRGTDTQYF.

On this clonotype itself: The junction does not match germline at one end; this may be a read error. The chain employs TRBV7-9 and TRBJ2-1; either TRBD1 or TRBD2 may supply D (6 bases each). Looked up from germline, CDR1 is SEHNR and CDR2 is FQNEAQ (reference sequence). The CDR3 contains 13 residues. The CDR3 is CASGFVGGNEQFF. The CDR3 bases are TGTGCCAGCGGCTTCGTAGGGGGGAATGAGCAGTTCTTC. The full variable domain, with the rest looked up from reference TRBV7-9 and TRBJ2-1, is DTGVSQNPRHKITKRGQNVTFRCDPISEHNRLYWYRQTLGQGPEFLTYFQNEAQLEKSRLLSDRFSAERPKGSFSTLEIQRTEQGDSAMYLCASGFVGGNEQFFGPGTRLTVL.

The chain recombines TRBV4-2 with TRBJ2-1; D remains unclear. There are 12 residues in the CDR3. V gave up 6 bases and J gave up 0 bases, with 3 bases separating them. Per the germline V gene, CDR1 is LGHNA and CDR2 is YNFKEQ. CDR3 DNA sequence: TGTGCCAGCAGGGACTCCTACAATGAGCAGTTCTTC. This encodes CASRDSYNEQFF.

This rearrangement joins TRBV13 to TRBJ1-1; possible D gene TRBD1, 6 bases. Germline V gives CDR1 PRHDT, CDR2 FYEKMQ (reference sequence). This CDR3 spans 12 amino acids. V shed 6 bases and J shed 6 bases, with 11 bases lying between them. The CDR3 protein is CASSSQGSEAFF. For the CDR3, the DNA is TGTGCCAGCAGTTCACAGGGATCTGAAGCTTTCTTT. The entire variable domain, with the rest obtained from reference TRBV13 and TRBJ1-1, is as follows: AAGVIQSPRHLIKEKRETATLKCYPIPRHDTVYWYQQGPGQDPQFLISFYEKMQSDKGSIPDRFSAQQFSDYHSELNMSSLELGDSALYFCASSSQGSEAFFGQGTRLTVV.

J is TRBJ2-2 and V is TRBV28; 16 bases match TRBD2. Germline V gene data show CDR1 as MDHEN and CDR2 as SYDVKM. The trim removed 3 bases at V and 2 bases at J, leaving 3 bases unmatched. This CDR3 contains 18 residues. The DNA of the CDR3 is TGTGCCAGCAGTTTGGGACTAGCGGGAGGGGTTAACACCGGGGAGCTGTTTTTT. This codes for CASSLGLAGGVNTGELFF.

The chain recombines TRBV25-1 with TRBJ1-4; TRBD1 might be the D (5 bases). CDR3 length: 16 residues. The V end lost 3 bases, the J end lost 7 bases, and 18 bases lay between the germline ends. The germline V gene has CDR1 MGHDK and CDR2 SYGVNS. For the CDR3, the DNA is TGTGCCAGCAGTGACCCCGGGGCGCCTCTCCGTGAAAAACTGTTTTTT. It is translated as CASSDPGAPLREKLFF.

This chain joins TRBV27 and TRBJ1-4; D gene unclear. The CDR3 sequence is 15 residues long. Trimming took off 2 bases at V and 0 bases at J, with 7 bases between the two ends. Germline loops: CDR1 MNHEY, CDR2 SMNVEV (reference sequence). In DNA, the CDR3 is TGTGCCAGCAGTTTACTGTCTGCAACTAATGAAAAACTGTTTTTT. Amino acids: CASSLLSATNEKLFF.

The chain recombines TRBV4-1 with TRBJ2-7; TRBD2 agrees at 12 bases. Germline values: CDR1 MGHRA, CDR2 YSYEKL. V dropped 3 bases and J dropped 4; count of bases not matched to a gene: 7. The CDR3 loop spans 16 amino acids. The CDR3 coding sequence is TGCGCCAGCAGCCAGGGACCTGGACTAGCGGGATACGAGCAGTACTTC. This encodes CASSQGPGLAGYEQYF.

This rearrangement joins TRBV18 to TRBJ1-1, with D possibly being TRBD1 (6 bases). Trimming removed 3 bases at V and 1 base at J, with 12 bases between. Looked up from germline, CDR1 is KGHSH and CDR2 is LQKENI. This CDR3 is 15 amino acids long. CDR3: CASSPPGQPNTEAFF. Written as DNA, the CDR3 is TGTGCCAGCTCACCCCCCGGACAGCCGAACACTGAAGCTTTCTTT.

The rearrangement links TRBV11-2 to TRBJ1-2; D unclear. From germline, CDR1 is SGHAT and CDR2 FQNNGV. Trimming left V 0 bases short and J 4 bases short, with 9 bases between. The CDR3 length is 14 residues. CDR3 in DNA: TGTGCCAGCAGCTTAGATAACAGTCTCTATGGCTACACCTTC. Protein: CASSLDNSLYGYTF.

The rearrangement links TRBV19 to TRBJ1-2, with D maybe TRBD1 (6 bases). Germline CDR1 reads LNHDA; CDR2 reads SQIVND (reference sequence). This CDR3 comprises 17 residues. V was shortened by 7 bases and J by 3 bases, with 24 bases between the two germline ends. CDR3 bases: TGTGCCAGTATTTGGGGCAGGGAGAAGGACAGTGACTATGGCTACACCTTC. Its translation is CASIWGREKDSDYGYTF.